The 28 T cell receptor beta chains in this list originate from one sample, sequenced in a study of identical twins. From the 5' RACE reads, TCRdb called clonotypes with MiXCR, one entry per CDR3 protein. Found here are 300,000 to 350,000 distinct CDR3 sequences, approximately 13% of them singletons; the top ten hold approximately 7.6%. The same data also went into a second study, on yellow fever vaccine responses in identical twins.

The sample comprised CD8+ T cells sorted from blood. These receptors were collected from a woman between 18 and 29 years old in good health.

This clonotype showed up many times. J is TRBJ1-1 and V is TRBV2, with D possibly TRBD1 on 6 matching bases. The V end lost 7 bases, the J end lost 0 bases, and 15 bases lay between the germline ends. In germline, CDR1 is SNHLY, CDR2 FYNNEI. The length of the CDR3 is 15 residues. CDR3 region: CASISQGRMNTEAFF. In nucleotides, the CDR3 is TGTGCCAGCATTAGCCAGGGGAGAATGAACACTGAAGCTTTCTTT. The whole variable domain, filled in from reference TRBV2 and TRBJ1-1, reads EPEVTQTPSHQVTQMGQEVILRCVPISNHLYFYWYRQILGQKVEFLVSFYNNEISEKSEIFDDQFSVERPDGSNFTLKIRSTKLEDSAMYFCASISQGRMNTEAFFGQGTRLTVV.

This clonotype was recorded a few times. The chain is built from TRBV27 and TRBJ1-1, with 8 bases identical to TRBD1. V was pared by 4 bases and J by 8 bases, with 6 bases of the junction left unmatched. The germline CDR1 and CDR2 sequences are MNHEY and SMNVEV (reference sequence). The CDR3 spans 13 residues. CDR3 bases: TGTGCCAGCAGTTACCGACAGGGGCGGGAAGCTTTCTTT. The encoded protein is CASSYRQGREAFF.

The rearrangement uses TRBV29-1 and TRBJ2-1, with 9 bases aligning to TRBD1. This CDR3 has 16 amino acids. Germline CDR1 reads SQVTM; CDR2 reads ANQGSEA. V shed 6 bases and J 3 bases; nucleotides not matched to a gene: 12. The CDR3 nucleotides are TGCAGCGTGACAGGGGGGGACCGTGGCCTCTACAATGAGCAGTTCTTC. As protein: CSVTGGDRGLYNEQFF.

The CDR3 DNA reads TGCAGTGCTATAGACCTCCCCGGGCTGAACACTGAAGCTTTCTTT. It translates to CSAIDLPGLNTEAFF. The chain recombines TRBV20-1 with TRBJ1-1; no firm D call. The V and J ends lost 4 bases and 0 bases respectively, with 15 bases between them. CDR3 size: 15 residues. Germline V gives CDR1 DFQATT, CDR2 SNEGSKA (reference sequence).

The V gene is TRBV20-1, the J gene TRBJ2-7; D perhaps matches TRBD2 (6 bases). Looked up from germline, CDR1 is DFQATT and CDR2 is SNEGSKA (reference sequence). The length of the CDR3 is 17 residues. Trimming cost V 0 bases and J 2 bases, with 20 bases left between them. The DNA of the CDR3 is TGCAGTGCTAGAGATGTGGGAGGCGGAACAGGAACCTACGAGCAGTACGTC. It encodes CSARDVGGGTGTYEQYV.

The chain joins TRBV4-1 to TRBJ2-1; D possibly uses TRBD1 or TRBD2 (6 bases each). Germline-derived CDR1 and CDR2 are MGHRA and YSYEKL. Trimming took 2 bases from V and 4 from J, leaving 21 bases between them. This CDR3 comprises 18 residues. The CDR3 nucleotides read TGCGCCAGCAGCCAAAGTCTGACTAGTTCGGGGGCATACAATGAGCAGTTCTTC. This sequence encodes CASSQSLTSSGAYNEQFF.

There are a few counts of this clonotype. The J gene is TRBJ1-1, the V gene TRBV28, with D unclear. The germline V gene has CDR1 MDHEN and CDR2 SYDVKM. This CDR3 region has 15 residues. The V end was cut by 3 bases, the J end by 2 bases, with 13 bases between. The CDR3 sequence is CASSFDTGPNTEAFF. CDR3 nucleotide sequence: TGTGCCAGCAGTTTCGACACCGGGCCAAACACTGAAGCTTTCTTT.

V gene TRBV5-1 combines with J gene TRBJ2-7, with a weak D call TRBD2 (8 bases). This CDR3 region has 16 residues. V lost 4 bases and J 3 bases, leaving 20 bases between the germline ends. From germline, CDR1 is SGHRS and CDR2 YFSETQ. The CDR3 nucleotides read TGCGCCAGCAGCCCAGGGGGGCGGGGGGCGTACTACGAGCAGTACGTC. It encodes CASSPGGRGAYYEQYV.

The table lists this clonotype with a few counts. The J gene is TRBJ1-2, the V gene TRBV4-1, with D possibly being TRBD1 (5 bases). The CDR3 runs to 14 residues. CDR1 is MGHRA, CDR2 YSYEKL, per germline. The ends were cut back, 1 base at V and 3 bases at J, with 9 bases in the middle. Written as DNA, the CDR3 is TGCGCCAGCAGCCAAGGACAGTGGGACTATGGCTACACCTTC. Encoded protein: CASSQGQWDYGYTF.

CDR3 sequence (DNA): TGTGCCAGCAGCGCCCGCGAAGGAGCAGATACGCAGTATTTT. Translating gives CASSAREGADTQYF. The gene calls are TRBV11-3 and TRBJ2-3; D is unresolved. Trimming removed 5 bases from V and 4 bases from J, with 13 bases in between. The CDR3 consists of 14 residues. The germline V gene has CDR1 SGHNT and CDR2 YENEEA.

This clonotype turned up a few times. The V and J genes are TRBV29-1 and TRBJ2-6; D possibly corresponds to TRBD2 (6 bases). Germline lookup yields CDR1 SQVTM and CDR2 ANQGSEA. Trimming shortened V by 0 bases and J by 0 bases, and 12 bases separated the two germline ends. There are 17 residues in the CDR3. The CDR3 coding sequence is TGCAGCGTTGAAGACCGGGACTCAAGCTCTGGGGCCAACGTCCTGACTTTC. Translation: CSVEDRDSSSGANVLTF.

This clonotype has more than one count but fewer than ten. The V and J genes are TRBV12-3 or TRBV12-4 and TRBJ1-2, with TRBD1 as a possible D gene (5 bases). With 3 bases removed from V and 4 bases from J, the gap between germline ends came to 12 bases. CDR3 size: 14 residues. CDR3 loop: CASSLGDWGYGYTF. The DNA of the CDR3 is TGTGCCAGCAGTTTGGGGGATTGGGGCTATGGCTACACCTTC.

The chain uses TRBV28 and TRBJ2-1; D may be TRBD1 or TRBD2 (6 bases each). The germline V gene encodes CDR1 MDHEN and CDR2 SYDVKM. V was trimmed by 3 bases and J by 4 bases, leaving 22 bases between them. The CDR3 sequence is 18 residues long. The CDR3 sequence: CASSFPGGSGTRYNEQFF. The CDR3 DNA sequence: TGTGCCAGCAGTTTCCCCGGGGGCTCCGGGACTCGGTACAATGAGCAGTTCTTC.

The chain is built from TRBV4-1 and TRBJ2-1; either TRBD1 or TRBD2 may supply D (5 bases each). CDR3 size: 15 residues. Germline CDR1 is MGHRA and CDR2 is YSYEKL. Trimming took off 1 base at V and 4 bases at J, with 11 bases between the two ends. CDR3 loop: CASSQANWGYNEQFF. Here the CDR3 DNA reads TGCGCCAGCAGCCAAGCGAATTGGGGGTACAATGAGCAGTTCTTC.

This CDR3 is CASSSQGQNTQYF. CDR3 DNA: TGTGCCAGCAGTTCACAGGGGCAAAATACGCAGTATTTT. This rearrangement joins TRBV6-5 to TRBJ2-3; the match to TRBD1 covers 7 bases. V was clipped by 4 bases and J by 7 bases; unmatched bases: 5. The CDR3 has 13 residues. In germline, CDR1 is MNHEY, CDR2 SVGAGI.

This clonotype was counted only a few times. The rearrangement links TRBV20-1 to TRBJ1-2, with D maybe TRBD1 (5 bases). From germline, CDR1 is DFQATT and CDR2 SNEGSKA (reference sequence). V was cut by 1 base and J by 3 bases, with 12 bases left in between. The CDR3 consists of 14 residues. CDR3: CSARADRFDYGYTF. The DNA for the CDR3 is TGCAGTGCTAGAGCCGACAGATTCGACTATGGCTACACCTTC.

V is TRBV7-9 and J is TRBJ1-2, with no clear D. The V end lost 7 bases, the J end lost 0 bases, and 12 bases lay between the germline ends. Germline CDR1 and CDR2: SEHNR and FQNEAQ (reference sequence). This CDR3 comprises 14 residues. This chain's CDR3 is CASIPAATNYGYTF. CDR3 DNA: TGTGCCAGCATTCCGGCGGCCACTAACTATGGCTACACCTTC.

The chain couples TRBV24-1 to TRBJ2-2; unclear D gene. CDR1 and CDR2 from the germline V gene are KGHDR and SFDVKD. This CDR3 is built from 13 residues. The germline V and J ends were trimmed by 5 bases and 3 bases, with 6 bases remaining between them. CDR3 nucleotides: TGTGCCACCAGTGTCTACCACACCGGGGAGCTGTTTTTT. Translated: CATSVYHTGELFF.

CDR3 nucleotide sequence: TGTGCCAGCAGTTTATTCGGGAGCCCGTACAATGAGCAGTTCTTC. Its translation: CASSLFGSPYNEQFF. The chain carries TRBV27 and TRBJ2-1; D perhaps matches TRBD2 (6 bases). The CDR3 sequence is 15 residues long. V shed 1 base and J shed 4 bases, with 11 bases lying between them. CDR1 and CDR2 from the germline V gene are MNHEY and SMNVEV (reference sequence).

The chain employs TRBV29-1 and TRBJ1-1; the match to TRBD1 covers 11 bases. The CDR3 consists of 14 residues. V lost 3 bases to trimming and J lost 5 bases; unmatched junction nucleotides: 5. The germline CDR1 and CDR2 sequences are SQVTM and ANQGSEA. For the CDR3, the DNA is TGCAGCGTTGACGGGACAGGGGGGGGTACTGAAGCTTTCTTT. Protein sequence: CSVDGTGGGTEAFF.

This clonotype was recorded many times. The V and J genes are TRBV11-2 and TRBJ1-5; D remains ambiguous. Trimming left V 5 bases short and J 0 bases short, with 5 bases between. From germline, CDR1 is SGHAT and CDR2 FQNNGV. The CDR3 covers 13 residues. For the CDR3, the DNA is TGTGCCAGCAGCCCGAATAGCAATCAGCCCCAGCATTTT. This gives the protein CASSPNSNQPQHF.

There are many counts of this clonotype. CDR3 residues: CASSPTGQGAYNEQFF. The CDR3, as DNA: TGTGCCAGCTCCCCAACGGGACAGGGAGCATACAATGAGCAGTTCTTC. The chain combines TRBV12-3 or TRBV12-4 with TRBJ2-1; 9 nucleotides align to TRBD1. The CDR3 length is 16 residues. V gave up 8 bases and J gave up 4 bases; unmatched junction bases: 12.

There are a few counts of this clonotype. The chain uses TRBV10-1 and TRBJ2-3; the D gene is possibly TRBD2 (6 bases). The CDR3 sequence is 14 residues long. Germline assignment: CDR1 WNHNN and CDR2 SYGVQD (reference sequence). V was pared by 3 bases and J by 2 bases, with 9 bases between. CDR3 amino acids: CASSDSGPTDTQYF. The CDR3 DNA follows: TGCGCCAGCAGTGATAGCGGCCCCACAGATACGCAGTATTTT.

V usage is TRBV12-3 or TRBV12-4 and J usage is TRBJ2-1; the D is unclear. V dropped 0 bases and J dropped 10 bases, with 7 bases sitting between them. This CDR3 contains 12 residues. The CDR3 protein is CASSLAALEQFF. In nucleotides, the CDR3 is TGTGCCAGCAGTTTAGCGGCACTAGAGCAGTTCTTC.

The sample holds a few counts of this clonotype. A read error may produce the germline difference seen at one junction end. This chain connects TRBV20-1 to TRBJ2-7; D uncertain. The length of the CDR3 is 11 residues. Germline CDR1 and CDR2: DFQATT and SNEGSKA (reference sequence). CDR3 protein: CSARVGGEQYF. As DNA, the CDR3 is TGCAGTGCCAGAGTGGGTGGAGAGCAGTACTTC.

This chain joins TRBV29-1 and TRBJ1-2; D is possibly TRBD1 (5 bases). CDR1 is SQVTM and CDR2 is ANQGSEA in the germline V gene. CDR3 length: 15 residues. V lost 1 base and J 8 bases, leaving 20 bases between the germline ends. The CDR3, as DNA: TGCAGCGTTGAAGTTGATGGGCCGGAATGGGGGGGCTACACCTTC. It codes for CSVEVDGPEWGGYTF.

The chain combines TRBV6-1 with TRBJ2-5, with TRBD2 matching over 12 bases. The CDR3 spans 18 residues. Germline CDR1 MNHNS, CDR2 SASEGT. V lost 5 bases to trimming and J lost 1 base; unmatched junction nucleotides: 11. In DNA, the CDR3 is TGTGCCAGCAGTACCCCTAGCGGGGGGGCCTTGGGCCAAGAGACCCAGTACTTC. This gives the protein CASSTPSGGALGQETQYF.

The chain is built from TRBV19 and TRBJ2-2, with TRBD1 as a possible D gene (5 bases). Trimming took off 7 bases at V and 5 bases at J, with 11 bases between the two ends. The length of the CDR3 is 13 residues. Germline V gene sequence: CDR1 LNHDA, CDR2 SQIVND (reference sequence). CDR3 in amino acids: CASTDMGTGELFF. As DNA, the CDR3 is TGTGCCAGTACGGACATGGGGACCGGGGAGCTGTTTTTT.